This T cell receptor (beta chain) was sequenced in a study of T cells expressing NK-cell markers. Study-wide context: The study drew TCR beta repertoires from sorted CD3+CD56+NKG2C+, CD3+CD56+NKG2C- and CD3+CD56-NKG2C+ T cells.

The CDR3 has 17 amino acids. Using the 5' RACE reads, TCRdb records one entry per CDR3 protein without DNA. This sample contains some 390,000 distinct CDR3 sequences. What was sequenced was blood T cells: a sorted CD56 or NKG2C T cell subset, CD4+ or CD8+ T cells, or bulk PBMC T cells (not recorded which). The origin of this receptor is a woman aged 50 to 60 in good health. The chain employs TRBV12-3 or TRBV12-4 and TRBJ2-5; absent DNA, TCRdb's TRBD2 call cannot be checked. CDR3 protein: CASSIRTSGTAQETQYF.